The T cell receptor (beta chain) under discussion was sequenced for a study of spatial heterogeneity in lung cancer. The overall study: The study observed each unique TCR and UMI combination more than ten times on average in raw reads.

Each CDR3 protein gets one entry after TCRdb re-called the 5' RACE reads with MiXCR. The repertoire has some 37,000 distinct CDR3 sequences, less than 5.5% of them found once; the top ten carry under 35%. Many counts were recorded for this clonotype. Time point given: sample taken at primary tumor resection. Material for sequencing was whole RNA from tumor, nontumor lung or frozen PBMC, left unsorted. Unmatched junction bases numbered 11, after V lost 6 bases and J lost 7 bases. The length of the CDR3 is 15 residues. Germline CDR1 is MNHEY and CDR2 is SVGAGI. The V gene is TRBV6-5, the J gene TRBJ1-1; TRBD1 matches at 10 bases. Sample: PBMCs, taken at surgery. The receptor was derived from a female donor with early-stage non-small cell lung cancer. For the CDR3, the DNA is TGTGCCAGCAGCTCCCCGGGACAGGGGTATATTGAAGCTTTCTTT. Its protein is CASSSPGQGYIEAFF.